The next 17 T cell receptor beta chains were all read from a single sample in a study of T-cell memory formation after mild COVID-19. In TCRdb, the 5' RACE reads were re-called with MiXCR into one record per CDR3 protein. The sample holds about 470,000 distinct CDR3 sequences, 15% to 20% seen once. Sequenced: PBMCs or a T cell subset sorted from them (not recorded which). These TCRs come from an adult woman who had mild COVID-19 (a few samples of this study predate the infection). Cell type and time point are not known.

This chain connects TRBV6-2 or TRBV6-3 to TRBJ2-7; 9 bases match TRBD2. Unmatched junction bases numbered 4, after V lost 9 bases and J lost 4 bases. Germline V gene lookup returns CDR1 MNHEY and CDR2 SVGEGT. The CDR3 totals 12 residues. The CDR3 loop reads CARGAGGYEQYF. CDR3 coding DNA: TGTGCCAGGGGAGCGGGAGGATACGAGCAGTACTTC.

This clonotype has only a few counts. The rearrangement links TRBV20-1 to TRBJ1-2; perhaps TRBD1 as D (5 bases). Trimming stripped 0 bases from V and 0 bases from J, with 11 bases between. The CDR3 runs 15 residues. CDR1 is DFQATT and CDR2 is SNEGSKA in the germline V gene (reference sequence). Here the CDR3 reads CSARESGRANYGYTF. Written as DNA, the CDR3 is TGCAGTGCTAGAGAGTCGGGCAGGGCTAACTATGGCTACACCTTC.

This clonotype was seen at least ten times. The chain couples TRBV6-4 to TRBJ2-3; no clear D gene. The CDR3 loop spans 14 amino acids. The germline CDR1 and CDR2 sequences are MRHNA and SNTAGT. V lost 3 bases to trimming and J lost 0 bases, with 7 bases between them. Here the CDR3 reads CASSEGRSTDTQYF. The CDR3 DNA reads as TGTGCCAGCAGTGAGGGTAGGAGCACAGATACGCAGTATTTT.

The chain combines TRBV11-2 with TRBJ2-1; D might be TRBD1 (6 bases). Germline-derived CDR1 and CDR2 are SGHAT and FQNNGV. Trimming took 5 bases from V and 5 from J, leaving 10 bases between them. The CDR3 consists of 13 residues. CDR3 region: CASSQQGHNEQFF. In DNA form, the CDR3 reads TGTGCCAGCAGCCAGCAGGGGCACAATGAGCAGTTCTTC.

In its sample, this clonotype was seen many times. V gene TRBV27 combines with J gene TRBJ1-5, with D uncertain. The CDR3 has 14 amino acids. The germline V gene has CDR1 MNHEY and CDR2 SMNVEV (reference sequence). V was clipped by 3 bases and J by 9 bases, with 15 bases between them. For the CDR3, the DNA is TGTGCCAGCAGTTTCGTAGGACCCAAAGGGCCCCAGCATTTT. It specifies CASSFVGPKGPQHF.

The V call is TRBV6-6, the J call TRBJ2-7; D is tentatively TRBD1 or TRBD2 (5 bases each). The V gene's germline CDR1 is MNHNY and CDR2 SVGAGI (reference sequence). This CDR3 is built from 15 residues. V was clipped by 7 bases and J by 9 bases, with 25 bases between them. The chain's CDR3 is CASTEGRDPTSRQYF. The CDR3 DNA sequence: TGTGCCAGCACCGAGGGACGAGATCCTACCTCGCGGCAGTACTTC.

V is TRBV4-2 and J is TRBJ2-7; weak D call: TRBD2 (7 bases). Germline values: CDR1 LGHNA, CDR2 YNFKEQ. With 0 bases removed from V and 4 bases from J, the gap between germline ends came to 13 bases. This CDR3 region has 15 residues. CDR3 coding DNA: TGTGCCAGCAGCCAAGAGTGGGGGGGCTTTTACGAGCAGTACTTC. Translating gives CASSQEWGGFYEQYF.

The rearrangement links TRBV12-3 or TRBV12-4 to TRBJ2-1, with TRBD1 identical over 9 bases. V gave up 6 bases and J gave up 10 bases; unmatched junction bases: 10. The CDR3 runs 14 residues. For the CDR3, the DNA is TGTGCCAGCAGGTCCCGGGACAGGGTAGGGGAGCAGTTCTTC. This gives the protein CASRSRDRVGEQFF.

This clonotype came up a few times. The V and J genes are TRBV25-1 and TRBJ2-1, with 7 bases matching TRBD2. The CDR3 sequence is 14 residues long. Per germline, CDR1 MGHDK and CDR2 SYGVNS. V was pared by 6 bases and J by 8 bases, with 10 bases of the junction left unmatched. DNA for the CDR3: TGTGCCAGCAGCCCAGAACTAGCGTGGGATGAGCAGTTCTTC. Its protein product is CASSPELAWDEQFF.

The chain couples TRBV6-5 to TRBJ1-1; D remains unclear. Germline CDR1 and CDR2: MNHEY and SVGAGI. V lost 8 bases to trimming and J lost 1 base, with 11 bases between them. The CDR3 totals 13 residues. CDR3 sequence reads: CASSVESNTEAFF. As DNA, the CDR3 is TGTGCCAGCTCGGTGGAGTCGAACACTGAAGCTTTCTTT.

This clonotype has a handful of counts. V and J are TRBV13 and TRBJ2-3, with 8 nucleotides matching TRBD2. Germline-derived CDR1 and CDR2 are PRHDT and FYEKMQ (reference sequence). V shed 5 bases and J 2 bases; nucleotides not matched to a gene: 9. The CDR3 runs to 16 residues. DNA for the CDR3: TGTGCCAGCAGCCGTCGAAGCGGGGGACTCACAGATACGCAGTATTTT. Its translation is CASSRRSGGLTDTQYF.

This clonotype was counted a few times. J is TRBJ2-5 and V is TRBV2; 7 positions agree with TRBD2. Unmatched junction bases numbered 11, after V lost 4 bases and J lost 9 bases. Germline CDR1 and CDR2: SNHLY and FYNNEI. The CDR3 contains 14 residues. The chain's CDR3 is CASSGASGNLPQYF. The CDR3 nucleotides read TGTGCCAGCAGTGGGGCTAGCGGAAACCTTCCCCAGTACTTC.

In this sample, this clonotype turned up a few times. This rearrangement joins TRBV20-1 to TRBJ2-4, with D perhaps TRBD2 (5 bases). Germline CDR1 reads DFQATT; CDR2 reads SNEGSKA (reference sequence). Between the trimmed V and J ends, which lost 6 bases and 0 bases, there was a span of 15 bases. The CDR3 has 15 amino acids. CDR3 bases: TGCAGTGCAATAGGCGGCGGACTAGCCAAAAACATTCAGTACTTC. Its protein is CSAIGGGLAKNIQYF.

V gene TRBV12-3 or TRBV12-4 combines with J gene TRBJ2-1; D remains unclear. V lost 3 bases, J lost 7 bases, and 7 bases lay in between. The CDR3 covers 12 residues. CDR3 sequence (DNA): TGTGCCAGCAGTTTGCCCCCAAATGAGCAGTTCTTC. The encoded protein is CASSLPPNEQFF.

The chain links TRBV19 to TRBJ2-1; 8 nucleotides match TRBD1. V lost 9 bases and J lost 9; bases outside the gene matches: 16. This CDR3 comprises 15 residues. Germline V gene data show CDR1 as LNHDA and CDR2 as SQIVND (reference sequence). The CDR3 region is CASDRGYGRSVEQFF. CDR3 DNA: TGTGCCAGCGACAGGGGCTACGGGAGATCCGTTGAGCAGTTCTTC.

The chain recombines TRBV20-1 with TRBJ1-1, with 7 bases identical to TRBD1. The germline CDR1 and CDR2 sequences are DFQATT and SNEGSKA (reference sequence). Trimming cost V 6 bases and J 1 base; bases outside gene matches: 11. The CDR3 has 15 amino acids. The CDR3 DNA reads as TGCAGTGCACCACTCCAGGGGGGAAGGAACACTGAAGCTTTCTTT. It is translated as CSAPLQGGRNTEAFF.

This chain connects TRBV30 to TRBJ1-4, with unresolved D. Per germline, CDR1 GTSNPN and CDR2 SVGIG (reference sequence). Between the trimmed V and J ends, which lost 5 bases and 4 bases, there was a span of 11 bases. The CDR3 is 13 amino acids. The CDR3: CAWAAGFNEKLFF. The CDR3 region has the DNA TGTGCCTGGGCCGCGGGGTTTAATGAAAAACTGTTTTTT.